The clone carrying this T cell receptor beta chain was detected ten times or more. Its antigen is currently unknown. The sample comes from a study of T cells after yellow fever vaccination. Findings and caveats of the study: Bulk-population clonotypes that are abundant could appear as contaminants in FACS-sorted repertoires.

This CDR3 region has 14 residues. Germline V CDR1 and CDR2: SGHRS, YFSETQ. The V and J ends lost 4 bases and 4 bases, in that order; junction bases with no gene match: 5. Production of TCR cDNA was by 5'RACE template switching, which also added a universal primer site and UMIs. TCRdb recomputed calls from the 5' RACE reads with MiXCR, one row per CDR3 protein. The sample consists of roughly 120,000 distinct CDR3 sequences, roughly 6.8% of them appearing once. This material consisted of CD4+ T cells sorted from PBMCs, taken about 49 days after the first yellow fever vaccination. This receptor was identified in a man aged 18 to 35 who received the YFV17D yellow fever vaccine. The chain joins TRBV5-1 to TRBJ2-3; 8 bases line up with TRBD2. The CDR3 nucleotides read TGCGCCAGCAGCCCGGGACTAGAGGCAGATACGCAGTATTTT. The encoded protein is CASSPGLEADTQYF. Full variable domain (rest looked up from reference TRBV5-1 and TRBJ2-3): KAGVTQTPRYLIKTRGQQVTLSCSPISGHRSVSWYQQTPGQGLQFLFEYFSETQRNKGNFPGRFSGRQFSNSRSEMNVSTLELGDSALYLCASSPGLEADTQYFGPGTRLTVL.